The text below deals with one TCR beta chain. What it binds is not known. The data originate from a study of T cell responses to AZD1222 COVID-19 vaccine. Sequenced by immunoSEQ multiplex PCR; TCRdb stores in-frame clones only, minus some. This sample carries approximately 190,000 clones, roughly 92% of them seen once, and the ten largest clones take roughly 1.4%. Study-wide results and caveats: The study found vaccine-associated CD4 TCRs spanning spike, dominant at 160-218 and 743-854. Baseline testing showed seropositivity in only six or seven AZD1222 recipients. Only after the peak T cell response were repertoires sampled.

The sequence was obtained from an adult in good health. Specimen: peripheral blood, collected on day 0 of AZD1222 vaccination.

The CDR3 sequence is CAIRETGGNSPLHF. In DNA, the CDR3 is TGTGCCATCAGGGAGACAGGGGGTAATTCACCCCTCCACTTT. The chain carries TRBV10-3 and TRBJ1-6; TRBD1 matches at 9 bases. Trimming removed 6 bases from V and 6 bases from J; junction bases left unmatched: 3. Germline CDR1 ENHRY, CDR2 SYGVKD. This CDR3 contains 14 residues.